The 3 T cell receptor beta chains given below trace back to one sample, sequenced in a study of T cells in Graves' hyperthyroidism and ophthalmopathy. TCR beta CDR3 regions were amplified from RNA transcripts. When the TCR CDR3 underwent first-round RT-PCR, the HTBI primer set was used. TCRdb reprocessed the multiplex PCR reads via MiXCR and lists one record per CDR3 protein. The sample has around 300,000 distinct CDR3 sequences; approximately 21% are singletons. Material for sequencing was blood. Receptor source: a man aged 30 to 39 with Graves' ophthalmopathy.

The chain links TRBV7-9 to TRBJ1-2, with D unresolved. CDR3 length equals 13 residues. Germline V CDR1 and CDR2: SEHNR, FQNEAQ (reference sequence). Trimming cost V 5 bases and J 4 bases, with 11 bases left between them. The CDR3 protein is CASSPESGYGYTF. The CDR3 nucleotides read TGTGCCAGCAGCCCCGAGTCGGGCTATGGCTACACCTTC.

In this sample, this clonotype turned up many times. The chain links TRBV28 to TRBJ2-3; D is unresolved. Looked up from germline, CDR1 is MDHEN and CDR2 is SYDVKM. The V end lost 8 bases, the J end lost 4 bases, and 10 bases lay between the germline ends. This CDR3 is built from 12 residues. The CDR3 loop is CASSSFADTQYF. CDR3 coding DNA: TGTGCCAGCTCCTCCTTCGCAGATACGCAGTATTTT.

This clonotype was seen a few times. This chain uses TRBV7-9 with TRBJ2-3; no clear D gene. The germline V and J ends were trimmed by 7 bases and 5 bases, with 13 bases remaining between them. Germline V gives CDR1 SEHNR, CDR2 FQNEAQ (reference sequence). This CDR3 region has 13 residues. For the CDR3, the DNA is TGTGCCAGCACTCCACTGAACGGAGATACGCAGTATTTT. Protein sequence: CASTPLNGDTQYF.